Presented here are 9 T cell receptor beta chains from one specimen sequenced in a study of shared clonotypes between healthy human individuals. Data came from immunoSEQ multiplex PCR; TCRdb stores just in-frame clones and leaves some out. The table lists some 2,400,000 clones, nearly 97% of them singletons. The specimen was naive CD4+ T cells sorted from blood. Subset specified: CD45RA+ positively selected. Source of these receptors: a man between 18 and 29 years old in good health.

CDR3 in DNA: TGTGCCAGCAGCTTATTCGGGACAGACTACAATGAGCAGTTCTTC. Translated: CASSLFGTDYNEQFF. The rearrangement joins TRBV7-2 to TRBJ2-1, with 7 bases fitting TRBD1. This CDR3 has 15 amino acids. Trimming at V came to 2 bases and at J to 3 bases, leaving 4 bases not matched to a gene. Germline CDR1 and CDR2: SGHTA and FQGNSA.

The chain combines TRBV6-5 with TRBJ1-4, with a tentative D call TRBD1 (5 bases). V was shortened by 0 bases and J by 5 bases, with 7 bases between the two germline ends. In germline, CDR1 is MNHEY, CDR2 SVGAGI. The CDR3 contains 14 residues. CDR3 amino acids: CASSYSRGNEKLFF. The CDR3 nucleotides read TGTGCCAGCAGTTACTCTCGGGGGAATGAAAAACTGTTTTTT.

The rearrangement uses TRBV5-6 and TRBJ2-5, with 12 bases lining up with TRBD1. The CDR3 totals 19 residues. Trimming took 3 bases from V and 1 from J; bases not matched to a gene: 13. Germline CDR1 is SGHDT and CDR2 is YYEEEE. DNA for the CDR3: TGTGCCAGCAGCTCGAGAATTATCTTGGGACAGGGGGCCCAAGAGACCCAGTACTTC. It encodes CASSSRIILGQGAQETQYF.

Turning to this clone: Different DNA sequences within this sample yield the same CDR3. The V gene is TRBV30, the J gene TRBJ2-7, with 10 bases aligning to TRBD1. This CDR3 spans 14 amino acids. Trimming at V came to 3 bases and at J to 2 bases, leaving 4 bases not matched to a gene. The germline V gene has CDR1 GTSNPN and CDR2 SVGIG (reference sequence). CDR3 in amino acids: CAWSAGTGAYEQYF. The DNA for the CDR3 is TGTGCCTGGAGCGCGGGGACAGGGGCCTACGAGCAGTACTTC.

Comments on this clone: Other DNA sequences in the sample encode the same CDR3. The chain employs TRBV7-2 and TRBJ2-7; tentatively, D is TRBD2 (5 bases). Germline V lookup: CDR1 SGHTA, CDR2 FQGNSA. V gave up 0 bases and J gave up 0 bases, with 9 bases separating them. This CDR3 spans 15 amino acids. The CDR3 DNA reads as TGTGCCAGCAGCTTAGCCCCGGGGAGCTCCTACGAGCAGTACTTC. Translation gives CASSLAPGSSYEQYF. Drawing the rest from reference TRBV7-2 and TRBJ2-7, the complete variable domain is GAGVSQSPSNKVTEKGKDVELRCDPISGHTALYWYRQSLGQGLEFLIYFQGNSAPDKSGLPSDRFSAERTGGSVSTLTIQRTQQEDSAVYLCASSLAPGSSYEQYFGPGTRLTVT.

V is TRBV2 and J is TRBJ2-1; D possibly corresponds to TRBD1 (6 bases). Germline CDR1 is SNHLY and CDR2 is FYNNEI. The ends were cut back, 6 bases at V and 4 bases at J, with 22 bases in the middle. This CDR3 has 17 residues. This chain's CDR3 is CASSRKGHGLGYNEQFF. CDR3 sequence (DNA): TGTGCCAGCAGCCGGAAGGGACACGGTCTAGGGTACAATGAGCAGTTCTTC.

The chain recombines TRBV6-5 with TRBJ2-6; D is ambiguous. Germline V gene sequence: CDR1 MNHEY, CDR2 SVGAGI. Trimming stripped 6 bases from V and 0 bases from J, with 9 bases between. This CDR3 has 15 residues. CDR3 residues: CASSLPSSGANVLTF. In DNA form, the CDR3 reads TGTGCCAGCAGCCTTCCATCCTCTGGGGCCAACGTCCTGACTTTC.

This rearrangement joins TRBV11-2 to TRBJ2-7, with TRBD1 matching 8 bases. Germline V gene lookup returns CDR1 SGHAT and CDR2 FQNNGV. Trimming at V came to 5 bases and at J to 5 bases, leaving 11 bases not matched to a gene. The CDR3 runs to 15 residues. The CDR3 DNA sequence: TGTGCCAGCAGCCCGCTAGGACAGGGTCTGAACGAGCAGTACTTC. Translation: CASSPLGQGLNEQYF.

This chain links TRBV7-6 with TRBJ2-7, with D unresolved. CDR3 length: 15 residues. In germline, CDR1 is SGHVS, CDR2 FNYEAQ. The V end lost 1 base, the J end lost 5 bases, and 15 bases lay between the germline ends. CDR3 DNA sequence: TGTGCCAGCAGCTTAGAGGCAGGAAGGATAGACGAGCAGTACTTC. Translation: CASSLEAGRIDEQYF.